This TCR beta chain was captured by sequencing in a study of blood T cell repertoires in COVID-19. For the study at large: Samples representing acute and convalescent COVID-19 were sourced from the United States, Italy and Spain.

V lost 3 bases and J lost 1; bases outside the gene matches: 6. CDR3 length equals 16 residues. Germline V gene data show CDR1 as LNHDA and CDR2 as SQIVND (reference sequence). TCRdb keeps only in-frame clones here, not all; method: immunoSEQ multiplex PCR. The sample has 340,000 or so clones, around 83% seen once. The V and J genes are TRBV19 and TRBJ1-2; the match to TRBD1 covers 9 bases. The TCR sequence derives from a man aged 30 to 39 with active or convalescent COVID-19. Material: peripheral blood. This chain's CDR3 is CASSMKGTGLNYGYTF. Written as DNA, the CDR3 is TGTGCCAGTAGTATGAAAGGGACAGGGCTTAACTATGGCTACACCTTC.